The 24 T cell receptor beta chains reported below all come from one sample, sequenced in a study of blood T cell repertoires in COVID-19. This table comes from immunoSEQ multiplex PCR, and its TCRdb copy is limited to in-frame clones, with some not included. The sample holds 100,000 to 150,000 clones, 86% seen once. The sequenced material came from PBMCs or T cells enriched from blood (not recorded which). The receptors stem from a woman aged 50 to 60 who had recovered from COVID-19.

The rearrangement links TRBV5-8 to TRBJ1-4, with 8 bases fitting TRBD1. This CDR3 has 16 residues. Losses at the gene ends were 4 bases for V and 8 bases for J; bases not matched to a gene: 13. Germline V lookup: CDR1 SGHTS, CDR2 YDEGEE. CDR3 residues: CASSRTGSGNNEKLFF. The CDR3 coding sequence is TGTGCCAGCAGCCGGACAGGGTCCGGCAATAACGAAAAACTGTTTTTT.

This chain uses TRBV28 with TRBJ1-4, with D perhaps matching TRBD1 (5 bases). The V gene's germline CDR1 is MDHEN and CDR2 SYDVKM. The CDR3 has 17 residues. V was trimmed by 4 bases and J by 0 bases, leaving 15 bases between them. CDR3 DNA sequence: TGTGCCAGCAGTTACAGTACCGGGACTGCAACTAATGAAAAACTGTTTTTT. Amino acids: CASSYSTGTATNEKLFF.

The chain couples TRBV4-1 to TRBJ2-3; D perhaps matches TRBD1 (6 bases). CDR3 length: 14 amino acids. Per the germline V gene, CDR1 is MGHRA and CDR2 is YSYEKL. Deletions cut 5 bases from V and 2 bases from J, with 11 bases between. CDR3 amino acids: CASSRGSTTDTQYF. As DNA, the CDR3 is TGCGCCAGCAGCAGGGGGAGTACCACAGATACGCAGTATTTT.

The chain employs TRBV5-1 and TRBJ2-7; a possible D gene is TRBD1 (5 bases). The V and J ends lost 0 bases and 2 bases respectively, with 12 bases between them. The CDR3 is made up of 15 amino acids. Germline loops: CDR1 SGHRS, CDR2 YFSETQ. The CDR3 nucleotides read TGCGCCAGCAGCTTGGCCTGGGAAGGGGCCTACGAGCAGTACTTC. Amino acid sequence: CASSLAWEGAYEQYF.

The genes are TRBV13 and TRBJ1-2; 7 nucleotides line up with TRBD1. The CDR3 extends over 14 amino acids. Germline CDR1 reads PRHDT; CDR2 reads FYEKMQ (reference sequence). The ends lost 0 bases at V and 6 bases at J; junction bases unmatched: 4. The CDR3 is CASSLGYRGDGYTF. The CDR3 bases are TGTGCCAGCAGCTTAGGATACAGGGGAGATGGCTACACCTTC. Full variable domain (missing parts from reference TRBV13 and TRBJ1-2): AAGVIQSPRHLIKEKRETATLKCYPIPRHDTVYWYQQGPGQDPQFLISFYEKMQSDKGSIPDRFSAQQFSDYHSELNMSSLELGDSALYFCASSLGYRGDGYTFGSGTRLTVV.

The CDR3 DNA reads TGTGCCAGCAGTCCGCGTATTGACACTGAAGCTTTCTTT. It is translated as CASSPRIDTEAFF. The chain carries TRBV12-3 or TRBV12-4 and TRBJ1-1; D ambiguous. The CDR3 is made up of 13 amino acids. V was shortened by 5 bases and J by 3 bases, with 10 bases between the two germline ends.

This rearrangement joins TRBV29-1 to TRBJ1-1, with TRBD1 matching over 10 bases. The CDR3 has 15 amino acids. J was trimmed by 4 bases and V by 7 bases; bases with no gene match: 12. Germline CDR1 reads SQVTM; CDR2 reads ANQGSEA. CDR3 bases: TGCAGCGGGGACGGACCGACAGGGGGCGGCACTGAAGCTTTCTTT. The encoded protein is CSGDGPTGGGTEAFF.

The rearrangement links TRBV3-1 (or the pseudogene TRBV3-2) to TRBJ2-5; possible D gene TRBD1, 5 bases. The CDR3 is 13 residues long. V was pared by 4 bases and J by 2 bases, with 8 bases between. CDR1 is LGHDT, CDR2 YNNKEL, per germline (reference sequence). CDR3 in amino acids: CASSPTVQETQYF. In DNA form, the CDR3 reads TGTGCCAGCAGCCCGACAGTTCAAGAGACCCAGTACTTC.

The chain combines TRBV5-1 with TRBJ1-1; tentatively, D is TRBD1 (6 bases). CDR1 and CDR2 (germline): SGHRS, YFSETQ. V dropped 1 base and J dropped 2 bases, with 12 bases sitting between them. The CDR3 is made up of 15 amino acids. This CDR3 reads CASSLTGSRNTEAFF. The CDR3 DNA is TGCGCCAGCAGCTTGACAGGGTCACGTAACACTGAAGCTTTCTTT.

The rearrangement uses TRBV10-3 and TRBJ1-1; perhaps TRBD1 as D (5 bases). The germline V gene encodes CDR1 ENHRY and CDR2 SYGVKD. V lost 5 bases to trimming and J lost 0 bases, with 13 bases between them. This CDR3 comprises 15 residues. In DNA form, the CDR3 reads TGTGCCATCAGTTCACAGACAGCAATGAACACTGAAGCTTTCTTT. Translation gives CAISSQTAMNTEAFF.

The chain combines TRBV21-1 with TRBJ2-2; no check of the table's D call, TRBD1, against the DNA was made. TRBV21-1 has pseudogene status. The CDR3 spans 16 residues. The CDR3 DNA reads TGTGCCAGCGTGCAAACTACAGGGGGCCGAACCGGGGAGCTGTTTTTT. Its translation is CASVQTTGGRTGELFF.

The chain carries TRBV11-3 and TRBJ2-3; D gene unclear. Per germline, CDR1 SGHNT and CDR2 YENEEA. The CDR3 totals 14 residues. V lost 1 base and J 3 bases, leaving 8 bases between the germline ends. The CDR3 coding sequence is TGTGCCAGCAGCTTAGGTCTACAGACAGATACGCAGTATTTT. This sequence encodes CASSLGLQTDTQYF.

The rearrangement links TRBV7-9 to TRBJ2-7; TRBD2 matches 9 bases. In germline, CDR1 is SEHNR, CDR2 FQNEAQ (reference sequence). The ends lost 5 bases at V and 7 bases at J; junction bases unmatched: 12. CDR3 length: 15 residues. CDR3 DNA: TGTGCCAGCAGCCCTCCGACTAGCGGAGTTTCGGAGCAGTACTTC. As protein: CASSPPTSGVSEQYF.

The chain has TRBV7-2 and TRBJ1-3, with D tentatively TRBD1 (5 bases). There are 16 residues in the CDR3. CDR1 and CDR2 from the germline V gene are SGHTA and FQGNSA. V lost 2 bases and J 0 bases, leaving 11 bases between the germline ends. CDR3 in DNA: TGTGCCAGCAGCTTATTGGGGGGACCCTCTGGAAACACCATATATTTT. It is translated as CASSLLGGPSGNTIYF.

The chain combines TRBV18 with TRBJ2-1; 8 bases are shared with TRBD1. The CDR3 sequence is 16 residues long. Unmatched junction bases numbered 9, after V lost 3 bases and J lost 5 bases. Germline V CDR1 and CDR2: KGHSH, LQKENI. CDR3 DNA: TGTGCCAGCTCACCGCCCGGGACAGGTACCAACAATGAGCAGTTCTTC. This codes for CASSPPGTGTNNEQFF. The full variable domain, completed using reference TRBV18 and TRBJ2-1, is NAGVMQNPRHLVRRRGQEARLRCSPMKGHSHVYWYRQLPEEGLKFMVYLQKENIIDESGMPKERFSAEFPKEGPSILRIQQVVRGDSAAYFCASSPPGTGTNNEQFFGPGTRLTVL.

Turning to this clone: Distinct nucleotide sequences in the sample also encode this CDR3. The chain combines TRBV9 with TRBJ2-1; 8 bases agree with TRBD2. The CDR3 sequence is 15 residues long. Germline lookup yields CDR1 SGDLS and CDR2 YYNGEE. Trimming removed 0 bases from V and 3 bases from J; junction bases left unmatched: 2. CDR3 sequence: CASSVAGTSYNEQFF. The CDR3 bases are TGTGCCAGCAGCGTAGCTGGGACTAGCTACAATGAGCAGTTCTTC.

The V gene is TRBV12-3 or TRBV12-4, the J gene TRBJ2-7; D is possibly TRBD1 (6 bases). This CDR3 is built from 13 residues. Trimming removed 6 bases at V and 1 base at J, with 10 bases between. Here the CDR3 DNA reads TGTGCCAGCAGACCTCAGGGGTCCTACGAGCAGTACTTC. Its protein product is CASRPQGSYEQYF.

The chain uses TRBV11-3 and TRBJ2-1, with a possible D match to TRBD1 (7 bases). Trimming took 5 bases from V and 4 from J, leaving 12 bases between them. The CDR3 is 14 residues long. Per germline, CDR1 SGHNT and CDR2 YENEEA. CDR3 DNA sequence: TGTGCCAGCAGCCAGGGGGGCACGTACAATGAGCAGTTCTTC. This gives the protein CASSQGGTYNEQFF.

This chain links TRBV7-9 with TRBJ1-1, with TRBD1 identical over 7 bases. Germline V gene data show CDR1 as SEHNR and CDR2 as FQNEAQ (reference sequence). Losses at the gene ends were 5 bases for V and 10 bases for J; bases not matched to a gene: 13. The CDR3 extends over 14 amino acids. As DNA, the CDR3 is TGTGCCAGCAGCCGTGGACAGGCGGAAGACGGAGCTTTCTTT. Protein sequence: CASSRGQAEDGAFF.

This chain connects TRBV9 to TRBJ2-2, with a possible D match to TRBD1 (5 bases). The germline V gene has CDR1 SGDLS and CDR2 YYNGEE. V was trimmed by 0 bases and J by 6 bases, leaving 6 bases between them. The CDR3 is 13 amino acids. The CDR3 region is CASSVVGAGELFF. CDR3 sequence (DNA): TGTGCCAGCAGCGTAGTAGGGGCCGGGGAGCTGTTTTTT.

This rearrangement joins TRBV27 to TRBJ1-5; D is perhaps TRBD1 (5 bases). V lost 4 bases and J lost 5, with 12 bases in between. The germline V gene has CDR1 MNHEY and CDR2 SMNVEV (reference sequence). The CDR3 runs 14 residues. The CDR3 DNA sequence: TGTGCCAGCAGTTACGGGGGACCAGATCAGCCCCAGCATTTT. Its translation is CASSYGGPDQPQHF.

This clone was recorded a few times. The V and J genes are TRBV6-5 and TRBJ1-2, with D possibly matching TRBD1 (6 bases). V was shortened by 6 bases and J by 0 bases, with 8 bases between the two germline ends. The V gene's germline CDR1 is MNHEY and CDR2 SVGAGI. This CDR3 has 13 residues. The CDR3 sequence: CASRDSTNYGYTF. In DNA, the CDR3 is TGTGCCAGCAGGGACAGCACTAACTATGGCTACACCTTC.

The chain employs TRBV9 and TRBJ1-1, with no clear D. Trimming took 0 bases from V and 1 from J, leaving 7 bases between them. CDR1 and CDR2 (germline): SGDLS, YYNGEE. The CDR3 totals 14 residues. CDR3 DNA: TGTGCCAGCAGCGTAGGAGGGCAGAACACTGAAGCTTTCTTT. Translated: CASSVGGQNTEAFF.

The chain uses TRBV29-1 and TRBJ1-5, with 7 bases matching TRBD1. V lost 6 bases and J lost 4; bases outside the gene matches: 3. Germline CDR1 SQVTM, CDR2 ANQGSEA. CDR3 length equals 12 residues. CDR3 nucleotide sequence: TGCAGCGTCCAACAGGGGAATCAGCCCCAGCATTTT. Translating gives CSVQQGNQPQHF.